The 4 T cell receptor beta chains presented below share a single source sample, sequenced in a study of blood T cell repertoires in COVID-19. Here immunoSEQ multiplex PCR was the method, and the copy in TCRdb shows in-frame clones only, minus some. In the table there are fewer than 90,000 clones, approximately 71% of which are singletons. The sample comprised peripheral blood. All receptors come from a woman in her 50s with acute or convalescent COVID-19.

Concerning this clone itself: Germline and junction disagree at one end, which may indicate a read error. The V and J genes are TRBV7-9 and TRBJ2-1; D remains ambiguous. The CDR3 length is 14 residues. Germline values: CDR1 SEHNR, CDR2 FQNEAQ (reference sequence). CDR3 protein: CASTLIGSDNEQFF. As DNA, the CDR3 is TGTGCCAGCACCTTAATAGGCAGCGACAATGAGCAGTTCTTC.

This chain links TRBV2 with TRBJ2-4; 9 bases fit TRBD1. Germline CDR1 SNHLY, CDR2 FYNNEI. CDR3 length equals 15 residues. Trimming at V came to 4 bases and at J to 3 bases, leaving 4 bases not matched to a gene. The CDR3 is CASSGDRAFKNIQYF. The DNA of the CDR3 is TGTGCCAGCAGTGGGGACAGGGCGTTCAAAAACATTCAGTACTTC.

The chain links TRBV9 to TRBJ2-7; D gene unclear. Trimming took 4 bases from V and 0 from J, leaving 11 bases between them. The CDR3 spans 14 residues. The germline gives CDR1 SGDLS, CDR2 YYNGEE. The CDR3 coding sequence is TGTGCCAGCAGCCCCTTGAGCTTCTCCTACGAGCAGTACTTC. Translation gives CASSPLSFSYEQYF.

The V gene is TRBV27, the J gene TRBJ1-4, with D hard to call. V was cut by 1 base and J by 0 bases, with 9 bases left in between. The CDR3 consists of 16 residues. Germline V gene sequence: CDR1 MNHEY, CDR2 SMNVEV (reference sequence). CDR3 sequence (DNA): TGTGCCAGCAGTTTATTCAGTCCCGCAACTAATGAAAAACTGTTTTTT. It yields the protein CASSLFSPATNEKLFF.